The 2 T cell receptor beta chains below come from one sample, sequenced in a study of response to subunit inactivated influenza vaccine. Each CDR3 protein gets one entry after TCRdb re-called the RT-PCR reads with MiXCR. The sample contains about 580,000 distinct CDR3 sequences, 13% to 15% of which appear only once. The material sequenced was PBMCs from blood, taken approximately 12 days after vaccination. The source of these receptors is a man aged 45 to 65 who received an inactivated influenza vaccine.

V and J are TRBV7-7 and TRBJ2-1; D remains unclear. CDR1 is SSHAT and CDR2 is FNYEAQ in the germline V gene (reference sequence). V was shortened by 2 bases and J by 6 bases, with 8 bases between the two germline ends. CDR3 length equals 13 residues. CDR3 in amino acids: CASSLSQSNEQFF. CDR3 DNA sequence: TGTGCCAGCAGCTTAAGCCAATCCAATGAGCAGTTCTTC. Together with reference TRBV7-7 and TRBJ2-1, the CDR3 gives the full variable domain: GAGVSQSPRYKVTKRGQDVTLRCDPISSHATLYWYQQALGQGPEFLTYFNYEAQPDKSGLPSDRFSAERPEGSISTLTIQRTEQRDSAMYRCASSLSQSNEQFFGPGTRLTVL.

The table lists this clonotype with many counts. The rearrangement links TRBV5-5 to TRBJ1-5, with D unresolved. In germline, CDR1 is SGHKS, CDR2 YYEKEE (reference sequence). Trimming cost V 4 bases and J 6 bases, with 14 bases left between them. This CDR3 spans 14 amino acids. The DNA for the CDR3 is TGTGCCAGCAGCCGGATCGCAGGAAGTCAGCCCCAGCATTTT. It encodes CASSRIAGSQPQHF. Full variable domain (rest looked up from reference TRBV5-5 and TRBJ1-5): DAGVTQSPTHLIKTRGQQVTLRCSPISGHKSVSWYQQVLGQGPQFIFQYYEKEERGRGNFPDRFSARQFPNYSSELNVNALLLGDSALYLCASSRIAGSQPQHFGDGTRLSIL.